Listed below are T cell receptor beta chains from one sample, sequenced in a study of identical twins. Using its own MiXCR run on the 5' RACE reads, TCRdb lists one record per CDR3 protein. The data show a few hundred thousand distinct CDR3 sequences, about 10% seen once. The sample comprised naive T cells sorted from blood. All receptors come from a woman between 50 and 59 years old in good health. CDR3s include the opening cysteine and the closing phenylalanine or tryptophan. A D gene is named only where the DNA matches it firmly. Clone size is shown for a subset of rows, as once, few, many or a class of expanded clone.

NA NA TRBJ1-5 TRBV12-3/TRBV12-4 TGTGCCAGCAGTGGCGGGCAGCACAATCAGCCCCAGCATTTT CASSGGQHNQPQHF
NA NA TRBJ2-7 TRBV29-1 TGCAGCGTTGACGTAACCGGGACCGGGGGCGAGCAGTACTTC CSVDVTGTGGEQYF
many TRBD1 TRBJ1-3 TRBV4-1 TGCGCCAGCAGCCAAGATCAGTGGACAGGAACAAACACCATATATTTT CASSQDQWTGTNTIYF
many TRBD1 TRBJ2-6 TRBV20-1 TGCAGCGCCAGGGGGCGTGGGGCCAACGTCCTGACTTTC CSARGRGANVLTF
many TRBD1 TRBJ2-5 TRBV12-3/TRBV12-4 TGTGCCAGCAGTTTCTTACAGGGGGCTAGGGAGACCCAGTACTTC CASSFLQGARETQYF
NA NA TRBJ2-1 TRBV25-1 TGTGCCAGCAGTGATCACGAGCAGTTCTTC CASSDHEQFF
NA TRBD2 TRBJ2-1 TRBV30 TGTGCCTGGAGTGCGACTAGCGGGAGTTGGCAGTTCTTC CAWSATSGSWQFF
NA TRBD2 TRBJ2-7 TRBV7-3 TGTGCCAGCAGCCCCGGAGCGGGGCAGTACGAGCAGTACTTC CASSPGAGQYEQYF
few TRBD2 TRBJ2-7 TRBV5-1 TGCGCCAGCAGGTTAGTAAGGTCGGGAGGAGGCGGCGAGCAGTACTTC CASRLVRSGGGGEQYF
NA TRBD2 TRBJ2-5 TRBV7-9 TGTGCCAGCAGCCGCGCGGCGGGGGGGCCAGAGACCCAGTACTTC CASSRAAGGPETQYF
few NA TRBJ1-1 TRBV5-6 TGTGCCAGCAGCTTGTATTCGGGGATTGAAGCTTTCTTT CASSLYSGIEAFF
NA TRBD1 TRBJ2-7 TRBV10-3 TGTGCCATCAGTGCCTCCGGGACAGGGATCTACGAGCAGTACTTC CAISASGTGIYEQYF
NA TRBD2 TRBJ2-1 TRBV24-1 TGTGCCACCAGTGATGCCACTAGCGGTTATAATGAGCAGTTCTTC CATSDATSGYNEQFF
few TRBD1 TRBJ2-1 TRBV12-3/TRBV12-4 TGTGCCAGCAGGACAGGGGGAACTGAGCAGTTCTTC CASRTGGTEQFF
NA NA TRBJ1-1 TRBV4-2 TGTGCCAGCAGCCAAGATGAGGGGACAGCTTTCTTT CASSQDEGTAFF
NA TRBD2 TRBJ2-1 TRBV29-1 TGCAGCGTTGCGGCCGGGACTAGGGGATGGGAGCAGTTCTTC CSVAAGTRGWEQFF
few NA TRBJ1-4 TRBV20-1 TGCAGTGCCAGGGGCCTTAACGGAAAACTGTTTTTT CSARGLNGKLFF
few TRBD1 TRBJ1-1 TRBV5-1 TGCGCCAGCAGCTCGGGACAGATGAACACTGAAGCTTTCTTT CASSSGQMNTEAFF
few NA TRBJ2-3 TRBV12-3/TRBV12-4 TGTGCCAGCGGCTCCCGGATCAGCGCGGATACGCAGTATTTT CASGSRISADTQYF
few NA TRBJ1-1 TRBV20-1 TGCAGTGCCTGGAGGCGGGGGGGCACTGAAGCTTTCTTT CSAWRRGGTEAFF
few NA TRBJ2-6 TRBV12-3/TRBV12-4 TGTGCCAGCAGTTTAGATCTAGCCAGGCCTGGGGCCAACGTCCTGACTTTC CASSLDLARPGANVLTF
NA NA TRBJ1-2 TRBV20-1 TGCAGTGCTAGAGAGTTCGGGCAAGCTAACTATGGCTACACCTTC CSAREFGQANYGYTF
NA TRBD2 TRBJ2-7 TRBV10-3 TGTGCCTCCCGGTTGGGACTAGCGGCGAACCGCTCCTACGAGCAGTACTTC CASRLGLAANRSYEQYF
few NA TRBJ2-3 TRBV27 TGTGCCAGCAGCAAGGGAACGGGGGATACGCAGTATTTT CASSKGTGDTQYF
few TRBD2 TRBJ2-1 TRBV5-6 TGTGCCAGCAGCTTTAGACTAGCGGGAGCTTACAATGAGCAGTTCTTC CASSFRLAGAYNEQFF
many NA TRBJ2-1 TRBV20-1 TGCAGTGCCGAGACAGAGGGCGGTGAGCAGTTCTTC CSAETEGGEQFF
few NA TRBJ2-1 TRBV10-3 TGTGCCATCAGTGAGTCCGGTAACAATGAGCAGTTCTTC CAISESGNNEQFF
NA NA TRBJ2-1 TRBV5-1 TGCGCCAGCAGCTTGGGGGGCACAATATATGAGCAGTTCTTC CASSLGGTIYEQFF
few NA TRBJ1-4 TRBV4-1 TGCGCCAGCAGCCAAGAAAGGGGATTCGCTGAAAAACTGTTTTTT CASSQERGFAEKLFF
few NA TRBJ1-2 TRBV7-9 TGTGCCATCCGGGGTATCCGATCTGCGGGCTATGGCTACACCTTC CAIRGIRSAGYGYTF
many TRBD1 TRBJ2-5 TRBV4-1 TGCGCCAGCAGCCAAGGACCCACAGGGGAACTCCAAGAGACCCAGTACTTC CASSQGPTGELQETQYF